These T cell receptor beta chains were read from a single sample in a study of control samples from healthy donors and cancer patients. Generated by immunoSEQ multiplex PCR, the TCRdb table keeps only in-frame clones and is missing some. The profile shows over 50,000 clones, roughly 80% of them singletons. Specimen: blood. These receptors originate from an older man in good health. CDR3s include the opening cysteine and the closing phenylalanine or tryptophan. A D gene is named only where the DNA matches it firmly. Size values are once, few and many counts, or a class for expanded clones, and some rows have none.

v_gene: TRBV5-5
j_gene: TRBJ1-1
d_gene: NA
abundance: NA
CDR3nt: TGTGCCAGCAGCTTTGGAGCTAACACTGAAGCTTTCTTT
CDR3aa: CASSFGANTEAFF

v_gene: TRBV19
j_gene: TRBJ2-3
d_gene: NA
abundance: NA
CDR3nt: TGTGCCAGTAGTACCTCCCTAACCAGCGCGAGAGGCGATACGCAGTATTTT
CDR3aa: CASSTSLTSARGDTQYF

v_gene: TRBV6-5
j_gene: TRBJ1-5
d_gene: NA
abundance: NA
CDR3nt: TGTGCCAGCAGGCTGGGGGGCAATCAGCCCCAGCATTTT
CDR3aa: CASRLGGNQPQHF

v_gene: TRBV21-1
j_gene: TRBJ1-5
d_gene: NA
abundance: NA
CDR3nt: TGTGCCAGCAGCAGACGGGAGGGCAATCAGCCCCAGCATTTT
CDR3aa: CASSRREGNQPQHF

v_gene: TRBV28
j_gene: TRBJ1-2
d_gene: TRBD1
abundance: NA
CDR3nt: TGTGCCAGCAGTTTAAGTCAACCGGGACAGGGGGTGGGCTACACCTTC
CDR3aa: CASSLSQPGQGVGYTF

v_gene: TRBV6-6
j_gene: TRBJ2-7
d_gene: NA
abundance: NA
CDR3nt: TGTGCCAGTAACTTCGACAGGTCCACCGACTACGAGCAGTACTTC
CDR3aa: CASNFDRSTDYEQYF

v_gene: TRBV18
j_gene: TRBJ2-1
d_gene: NA
abundance: few
CDR3nt: TGTGCCAGCTCAGGGGACACCCAAACCCAGCAGTTCTTC
CDR3aa: CASSGDTQTQQFF

v_gene: TRBV18
j_gene: TRBJ2-5
d_gene: NA
abundance: NA
CDR3nt: TGTGCCAGCTCAACCTACACAGCTCCCAGCGAGACCCAGTACTTC
CDR3aa: CASSTYTAPSETQYF

v_gene: TRBV9
j_gene: TRBJ2-5
d_gene: TRBD2
abundance: NA
CDR3nt: TGTGCCAGCAGCGTAGGGACTAGCGGAACCCAAGAGACCCAGTACTTC
CDR3aa: CASSVGTSGTQETQYF

v_gene: TRBV19
j_gene: TRBJ1-1
d_gene: TRBD1
abundance: NA
CDR3nt: TGTGCCAGTAACGCCCGACAGGGTCTAACTTTCTTT
CDR3aa: CASNARQGLTFF

v_gene: TRBV5-1
j_gene: TRBJ2-3
d_gene: NA
abundance: once
CDR3nt: TGCGCCAGCAGCTTGGGGTCTAGCACAGATACGCAGTATTTT
CDR3aa: CASSLGSSTDTQYF

v_gene: TRBV27
j_gene: TRBJ2-1
d_gene: NA
abundance: NA
CDR3nt: TGTGCCAGCAGTTCCACGGCGGCCTACAATGAGCAGTTCTTC
CDR3aa: CASSSTAAYNEQFF

v_gene: TRBV13
j_gene: TRBJ2-2
d_gene: NA
abundance: NA
CDR3nt: TGTGCCAGCAGCTTCGCCGGGGGATACACCGGGGAGCTGTTTTTT
CDR3aa: CASSFAGGYTGELFF

v_gene: TRBV4-2
j_gene: TRBJ1-1
d_gene: TRBD1
abundance: NA
CDR3nt: TGTGCCAGCAGCCAAGAGACAGGGGCGAGGTACACTGAAGCTTTCTTT
CDR3aa: CASSQETGARYTEAFF

v_gene: TRBV3-1/TRBV3-2
j_gene: TRBJ2-1
d_gene: TRBD2
abundance: NA
CDR3nt: TGTGCCAGCAGCCAAGCTCCAGGGTGGGGGGGTGAGCAGTTCTTC
CDR3aa: CASSQAPGWGGEQFF

v_gene: TRBV5-1
j_gene: TRBJ1-1
d_gene: NA
abundance: NA
CDR3nt: TGCGCCAGCAGCTTGACGACGGACACTGAAGCTTTCTTT
CDR3aa: CASSLTTDTEAFF

v_gene: TRBV11-2
j_gene: TRBJ2-1
d_gene: NA
abundance: few
CDR3nt: TGTGCCAGCAGCTTAGAAGGACGAGGATACAATGAGCAGTTCTTC
CDR3aa: CASSLEGRGYNEQFF

v_gene: TRBV4-2
j_gene: TRBJ2-3
d_gene: TRBD2
abundance: NA
CDR3nt: TGTGCCAGCAGCCAACTCCTTAGCGGGAGCGACACAGATACGCAGTATTTT
CDR3aa: CASSQLLSGSDTDTQYF

v_gene: TRBV27
j_gene: TRBJ2-6
d_gene: NA
abundance: few
CDR3nt: TGTGCCAGCAGTCCATGGGGCCGCTCTGGGGCCAACGTCCTGACTTTC
CDR3aa: CASSPWGRSGANVLTF

v_gene: TRBV10-2
j_gene: TRBJ1-2
d_gene: NA
abundance: once
CDR3nt: TGCGCCAGCAGCCCGGACCGGTCCGGCTATGGCTACACCTTC
CDR3aa: CASSPDRSGYGYTF

v_gene: TRBV7-9
j_gene: TRBJ1-6
d_gene: NA
abundance: NA
CDR3nt: TGTGCCAGCAGCCCTACAGGGTACTCACCCCTCCACTTT
CDR3aa: CASSPTGYSPLHF

v_gene: TRBV5-4
j_gene: TRBJ2-3
d_gene: TRBD2
abundance: NA
CDR3nt: TGTGCCAGCAGCTTGAGGACTAGACCAACGCAGTATTTT
CDR3aa: CASSLRTRPTQYF